A single T cell receptor (beta chain) is shown here with its context. This entry comes from a study of blood T cells in healthy people across ages. The use of a sample-barcoded 5' primer and a J-beta primer mix characterized a second PCR of roughly 6 to 11 cycles. TCRdb ran MiXCR on the 5' RACE reads and lists one entry per CDR3 protein. The sample includes 980,000 or so distinct CDR3 sequences, around 49% seen only once; the top ten take around 15%. Germline values: CDR1 SGDLS, CDR2 YYNGEE. The CDR3 spans 18 residues. V trimming: 0 bases; J trimming: 8 bases; junction bases outside the gene matches: 15.

The sequenced sample was blood. The genes are TRBV9 and TRBJ2-1, with 9 bases identical to TRBD1. This TCR was sampled from a young man in good health. The CDR3 sequence is CASSVGGLVGQGIDEQFF. The CDR3 DNA follows: TGTGCCAGCAGCGTAGGAGGCTTGGTGGGACAGGGAATTGATGAGCAGTTCTTC.